The 30 T cell receptor beta chains below all came from one sample that was sequenced in a study of T cell responses to AZD1222 COVID-19 vaccine. Some clones are missing from TCRdb's copy, which holds only in-frame ones; the method was immunoSEQ multiplex PCR. The data contain some 130,000 clones, approximately 92% of them singletons. This sample comprised peripheral blood, obtained 28 days after the second AZD1222 dose. The receptors originated from an adult who received the AZD1222 COVID-19 vaccine.

The chain joins TRBV19 to TRBJ1-5; D is unclear. Germline V CDR1 and CDR2: LNHDA, SQIVND (reference sequence). The CDR3 is made up of 16 amino acids. V was pared by 2 bases and J by 7 bases, with 18 bases between. CDR3 protein: CASSIIGDYHGQPQHF. The CDR3 DNA sequence: TGTGCCAGTAGTATAATCGGGGATTATCACGGACAGCCCCAGCATTTT.

The chain recombines TRBV3-1 (or the pseudogene TRBV3-2) with TRBJ2-5, with 8 bases identical to TRBD2. From germline, CDR1 is LGHDT and CDR2 YNNKEL (reference sequence). Unmatched junction bases numbered 0, after V lost 1 base and J lost 2 bases. CDR3 length equals 14 residues. CDR3 sequence (DNA): TGTGCCAGCAGCCAAGCGGGGGGGCAAGAGACCCAGTACTTC. It is translated as CASSQAGGQETQYF.

The chain links TRBV6-2 or TRBV6-3 to TRBJ1-6; D perhaps matches TRBD1 (6 bases). The CDR3 covers 15 residues. CDR1 and CDR2 from the germline V gene are MNHEY and SVGEGT. Trimming left V 0 bases short and J 7 bases short, with 10 bases between. The CDR3 sequence: CASSYSDRENSPLHF. CDR3 coding DNA: TGTGCCAGCAGTTACTCGGACAGAGAAAATTCACCCCTCCACTTT.

The V and J genes are TRBV27 and TRBJ1-2; D is perhaps TRBD1 (5 bases). Trimming removed 4 bases at V and 6 bases at J, with 12 bases between. Per the germline V gene, CDR1 is MNHEY and CDR2 is SMNVEV (reference sequence). The CDR3 sequence is 13 residues long. CDR3 sequence: CASSSRGANGYTF. The CDR3 nucleotides are TGTGCCAGCAGTTCAAGGGGAGCCAATGGCTACACCTTC.

The chain links TRBV2 to TRBJ2-7, with no clear D. The CDR3 has 14 residues. Deletions cut 1 base from V and 2 bases from J, with 9 bases between. Germline V lookup: CDR1 SNHLY, CDR2 FYNNEI. The CDR3 DNA sequence: TGTGCCAGCAGTGAAGGGCAGGCGGCCTACGAGCAGTACTTC. It translates to CASSEGQAAYEQYF.

This chain links TRBV10-3 with TRBJ2-1; TRBD1 agrees at 8 bases. From germline, CDR1 is ENHRY and CDR2 SYGVKD. V was pared by 1 base and J by 5 bases, with 16 bases of the junction left unmatched. The CDR3 totals 19 residues. The CDR3 protein is CAISEFSLSRDRRDNEQFF. DNA of the CDR3: TGTGCCATCAGTGAGTTTTCTCTATCCCGGGACAGGAGGGACAATGAGCAGTTCTTC.

This rearrangement joins TRBV9 to TRBJ2-7, with D possibly being TRBD2 (7 bases). The CDR3 covers 16 residues. Deletions cut 3 bases from V and 7 bases from J, with 23 bases between. Germline-derived CDR1 and CDR2 are SGDLS and YYNGEE. CDR3 sequence: CASSEGGRSVSGEQYF. Written as DNA, the CDR3 is TGTGCCAGCAGCGAGGGGGGGCGGTCCGTATCGGGAGAGCAGTACTTC. The full variable domain, in which reference TRBV9 and TRBJ2-7 provide the parts outside the CDR3, is DSGVTQTPKHLITATGQRVTLRCSPRSGDLSVYWYQQSLDQGLQFLIQYYNGEERAKGNILERFSAQQFPDLHSELNLSSLELGDSALYFCASSEGGRSVSGEQYFGPGTRLTVT.

The V gene is TRBV10-3, the J gene TRBJ2-7; 8 positions match TRBD1. The CDR3 has 13 residues. The J segment lost 4 bases and the V segment lost 6 bases, leaving 5 bases of the junction unmatched. CDR1 and CDR2 (germline): ENHRY, SYGVKD. This CDR3 reads CAISGQGSYEQYF. In nucleotides, the CDR3 is TGTGCCATCAGCGGACAGGGATCTTACGAGCAGTACTTC.

This sequence joins TRBV2 and TRBJ2-6, with D possibly TRBD2 on 6 matching bases. This CDR3 region has 17 residues. The V and J ends lost 2 bases and 0 bases respectively, with 11 bases between them. Per germline, CDR1 SNHLY and CDR2 FYNNEI. The CDR3 here is CASSELSGVSGANVLTF. The CDR3 bases are TGTGCCAGCAGTGAATTGTCGGGGGTCTCTGGGGCCAACGTCCTGACTTTC. The entire variable domain, with the rest obtained from reference TRBV2 and TRBJ2-6, is as follows: EPEVTQTPSHQVTQMGQEVILRCVPISNHLYFYWYRQILGQKVEFLVSFYNNEISEKSEIFDDQFSVERPDGSNFTLKIRSTKLEDSAMYFCASSELSGVSGANVLTFGAGSRLTVL.

V is TRBV3-1 (or the pseudogene TRBV3-2) and J is TRBJ1-5; TRBD1 is a possible D gene (5 bases). From germline, CDR1 is LGHDT and CDR2 YNNKEL (reference sequence). V shed 0 bases and J shed 9 bases, with 6 bases lying between them. The CDR3 length is 12 residues. CDR3 residues: CASSQEGVPQHF. In nucleotides, the CDR3 is TGTGCCAGCAGCCAAGAAGGGGTGCCCCAGCATTTT.

The rearrangement uses TRBV2 and TRBJ1-2; no clear D. The CDR3 totals 12 residues. V was clipped by 7 bases and J by 8 bases, with 14 bases between them. Per germline, CDR1 SNHLY and CDR2 FYNNEI. The CDR3 reads CASTSDQSGYTF. CDR3 in DNA: TGTGCCAGCACGTCGGATCAGAGCGGCTACACCTTC.

The V call is TRBV12-3 or TRBV12-4, the J call TRBJ1-5; D is undetermined. Trimming cost V 6 bases and J 2 bases, with 8 bases left between them. This CDR3 comprises 13 residues. CDR3 residues: CASRATGNQPQHF. As DNA, the CDR3 is TGTGCCAGCAGGGCAACAGGCAATCAGCCCCAGCATTTT.

The V call is TRBV7-2, the J call TRBJ1-4; the D gene is possibly TRBD1 (6 bases). V was clipped by 4 bases and J by 8 bases, with 14 bases between them. The CDR3 length is 14 residues. Germline CDR1 is SGHTA and CDR2 is FQGNSA. The CDR3 nucleotides read TGTGCCAGCAGCTACAGGGCAAATAGGGAAAAACTGTTTTTT. Its translation is CASSYRANREKLFF.

The chain joins TRBV5-4 to TRBJ2-5, with a weak D call TRBD1 (6 bases). Germline V lookup: CDR1 SGHNT, CDR2 YYREEE (reference sequence). This CDR3 region has 13 residues. The V end lost 0 bases, the J end lost 4 bases, and 7 bases lay between the germline ends. This chain's CDR3 is CASSLGGRETQYF. CDR3 in DNA: TGTGCCAGCAGCTTGGGGGGGCGAGAGACCCAGTACTTC.

This clone has just a few counts. Other DNA sequences in this specimen translate into the identical CDR3. The chain employs TRBV7-2 and TRBJ1-2; D might be TRBD1 (6 bases). The CDR3 contains 13 residues. Germline CDR1 reads SGHTA; CDR2 reads FQGNSA. V lost 4 bases to trimming and J lost 2 bases, with 8 bases between them. CDR3: CASSSGQNYGYTF. The CDR3 DNA sequence: TGTGCCAGCAGCTCCGGACAGAACTATGGCTACACCTTC.

This clone was seen only once. The rearrangement uses TRBV4-3 and TRBJ2-1; D remains unclear. The CDR3 spans 13 residues. The V end was cut by 1 base, the J end by 6 bases, with 7 bases between. Germline V gene sequence: CDR1 LGHNA, CDR2 YSLEER. The CDR3 here is CASSQGSVNEQFF. The CDR3 coding sequence is TGCGCCAGCAGCCAAGGTTCCGTCAATGAGCAGTTCTTC.

The J gene is TRBJ1-1, the V gene TRBV19; a possible D gene is TRBD1 (6 bases). In germline, CDR1 is LNHDA, CDR2 SQIVND (reference sequence). The CDR3 spans 14 residues. V lost 5 bases, J lost 1 base, and 11 bases lay in between. The DNA of the CDR3 is TGTGCCAGTAGTCCTGGGGGGCGGAACACTGAAGCTTTCTTT. This gives the protein CASSPGGRNTEAFF.

CDR3 protein: CASRGQVLTGELFF. The CDR3 DNA reads TGTGCCAGCAGGGGACAGGTCCTCACCGGGGAGCTGTTTTTT. This chain connects TRBV7-2 to TRBJ2-2; 8 bases fit TRBD1. V shed 6 bases and J 4 bases; nucleotides not matched to a gene: 4. Per the germline V gene, CDR1 is SGHTA and CDR2 is FQGNSA. This CDR3 comprises 14 residues.

J is TRBJ1-1 and V is TRBV4-1; D not certain. The CDR3 is 15 amino acids. The V and J ends lost 1 base and 6 bases respectively, with 15 bases between them. Germline V gene lookup returns CDR1 MGHRA and CDR2 YSYEKL. This CDR3 reads CASSQGVVLLAEAFF. The CDR3 nucleotides are TGCGCCAGCAGCCAAGGAGTCGTTCTCTTAGCTGAAGCTTTCTTT.

The chain joins TRBV9 to TRBJ2-3; D ambiguous. The CDR3 spans 14 residues. Germline values: CDR1 SGDLS, CDR2 YYNGEE. Deletions cut 0 bases from V and 3 bases from J, with 8 bases between. CDR3 sequence reads: CASSVALGTDTQYF. For the CDR3, the DNA is TGTGCCAGCAGCGTAGCTCTGGGAACAGATACGCAGTATTTT.

This clone was seen once. V is TRBV28 and J is TRBJ2-2; D tentatively reads TRBD1 or TRBD2 (7 bases each). The CDR3 contains 17 residues. Trimming cost V 4 bases and J 5 bases, with 20 bases left between them. The V gene's germline CDR1 is MDHEN and CDR2 SYDVKM. CDR3 nucleotides: TGTGCCAGCAGTTCATACCCCACCCAGGGGGGGACCGGGGAGCTGTTTTTT. It is translated as CASSSYPTQGGTGELFF.

The chain carries TRBV5-5 and TRBJ2-5; 11 bases match TRBD2. Germline V lookup: CDR1 SGHKS, CDR2 YYEKEE (reference sequence). V trimming: 1 base; J trimming: 5 bases; junction bases outside the gene matches: 1. The CDR3 has 14 amino acids. The CDR3 reads CASSLLAGGETQYF. DNA of the CDR3: TGTGCCAGCAGCTTGTTAGCGGGGGGGGAGACCCAGTACTTC.

The chain is built from TRBV13 and TRBJ2-7; D is possibly TRBD2 (5 bases). Germline V gives CDR1 PRHDT, CDR2 FYEKMQ (reference sequence). This CDR3 region has 14 residues. V lost 1 base, J lost 4 bases, and 11 bases lay in between. CDR3 sequence: CASSLVQRMYEQYF. Here the CDR3 DNA reads TGTGCCAGCAGCTTAGTACAGCGGATGTACGAGCAGTACTTC.

The CDR3 sequence is CASSMGLLSNEKLFF. The CDR3 DNA reads TGTGCCAGTAGTATGGGACTTCTTAGTAATGAAAAACTGTTTTTT. The rearrangement joins TRBV19 to TRBJ1-4; D might be TRBD1 (5 bases). Per the germline V gene, CDR1 is LNHDA and CDR2 is SQIVND (reference sequence). The V end lost 3 bases, the J end lost 4 bases, and 12 bases lay between the germline ends. This CDR3 is 15 amino acids long.

This chain links TRBV7-9 with TRBJ2-5; no clear D. Trimming removed 5 bases at V and 1 base at J, with 14 bases between. Germline V lookup: CDR1 SEHNR, CDR2 FQNEAQ (reference sequence). The CDR3 consists of 15 residues. Here the CDR3 reads CASSTLAGFQETQYF. The CDR3 region has the DNA TGTGCCAGCAGCACTTTAGCAGGCTTCCAAGAGACCCAGTACTTC.

The J gene is TRBJ1-4, the V gene TRBV19, with unresolved D. Trimming cost V 0 bases and J 0 bases, with 20 bases left between them. The CDR3 consists of 20 residues. Germline CDR1 reads LNHDA; CDR2 reads SQIVND (reference sequence). The CDR3 DNA reads as TGTGCCAGTAGTATAGATCCTCCCACCCTGGCAGCTGCAACTAATGAAAAACTGTTTTTT. It translates to CASSIDPPTLAAATNEKLFF.

Note on this clone: Germline and junction disagree at one end, which may indicate a read error. The genes are TRBV7-7 and TRBJ2-5; D is uncertain. Germline V CDR1 and CDR2: SSHAT, FNYEAQ (reference sequence). The CDR3 runs 14 residues. The CDR3 is CASSLGALQETQYF. CDR3 DNA sequence: TGTGCTAGCAGCTTAGGCGCCCTCCAAGAGACCCAGTACTTC.

This rearrangement joins TRBV7-8 to TRBJ1-1; D is uncertain. Trimming cost V 2 bases and J 2 bases, with 6 bases left between them. Germline V gives CDR1 SGHVS, CDR2 FQNEAQ. The CDR3 runs 13 residues. CDR3 sequence reads: CASSLTVNTEAFF. The CDR3 coding sequence is TGTGCCAGCAGCTTAACAGTAAACACTGAAGCTTTCTTT.

This CDR3 reads CASSLNQGGSVTNEKLFF. CDR3 nucleotide sequence: TGTGCCAGCAGCCTCAACCAGGGGGGAAGCGTAACTAATGAAAAACTGTTTTTT. The V gene is TRBV11-3, the J gene TRBJ1-4; 7 bases line up with TRBD1. The V gene's germline CDR1 is SGHNT and CDR2 YENEEA. J lost 1 base, V lost 5 bases, and 13 bases had no gene match. This CDR3 is built from 18 residues. The full variable domain, rest sourced from reference TRBV11-3 and TRBJ1-4, is EAGVVQSPRYKIIEKKQPVAFWCNPISGHNTLYWYLQNLGQGPELLIRYENEEAVDDSQLPKDRFSAERLKGVDSTLKIQPAELGDSAVYLCASSLNQGGSVTNEKLFFGSGTQLSVL.

The rearrangement uses TRBV19 and TRBJ1-5; possible D gene TRBD1, 5 bases. Germline V gene sequence: CDR1 LNHDA, CDR2 SQIVND (reference sequence). The V gene lost 10 bases and the J gene lost 7 bases, with 23 bases spanning the gap. The CDR3 has 15 residues. CDR3 sequence: CATLGRGAGWQPQHF. The CDR3 DNA is TGTGCCACCCTAGGAAGAGGGGCAGGGTGGCAGCCCCAGCATTTT.